A selection of T cell receptor beta chains follows, all from one sample in a study of cytomegalovirus exposure and HLA in healthy donors. Some clones are missing from TCRdb's copy, which holds only in-frame ones; the method was immunoSEQ multiplex PCR. This table has some 100,000 clones, around 78% appearing once. Input material: PBMCs. These TCRs come from a woman between 35 and 50 years old in good health and CMV-seropositive. The CDR3 runs from the conserved cysteine through the conserved F or W. The D gene is left open where the match is weak.

>TRBV21-1|.|TRBJ1-2
CAITRCYGYTF
>TRBV27|TRBD1|TRBJ2-3
CASSGTGGSDTQYF
>TRBV19|TRBD1|TRBJ2-1
CASHTGTGYNEQFF
>TRBV21-1|.|TRBJ2-7
CASSPCSGRDHEQYF
>TRBV14|.|TRBJ2-3
CASSQAQGSALRYF
>TRBV7-9|.|TRBJ1-4
CASSQANPSYSEKLFF
>TRBV6-1|TRBD1|TRBJ1-5
CASSPQGGGNQPQHF
>TRBV9|.|TRBJ2-7
CASSVGVALTYEQYF
>TRBV11-3|.|TRBJ2-1
CASSLARLSSYNEQFF
>TRBV27|TRBD2|TRBJ2-3
CASSLRTSGTDTQYF